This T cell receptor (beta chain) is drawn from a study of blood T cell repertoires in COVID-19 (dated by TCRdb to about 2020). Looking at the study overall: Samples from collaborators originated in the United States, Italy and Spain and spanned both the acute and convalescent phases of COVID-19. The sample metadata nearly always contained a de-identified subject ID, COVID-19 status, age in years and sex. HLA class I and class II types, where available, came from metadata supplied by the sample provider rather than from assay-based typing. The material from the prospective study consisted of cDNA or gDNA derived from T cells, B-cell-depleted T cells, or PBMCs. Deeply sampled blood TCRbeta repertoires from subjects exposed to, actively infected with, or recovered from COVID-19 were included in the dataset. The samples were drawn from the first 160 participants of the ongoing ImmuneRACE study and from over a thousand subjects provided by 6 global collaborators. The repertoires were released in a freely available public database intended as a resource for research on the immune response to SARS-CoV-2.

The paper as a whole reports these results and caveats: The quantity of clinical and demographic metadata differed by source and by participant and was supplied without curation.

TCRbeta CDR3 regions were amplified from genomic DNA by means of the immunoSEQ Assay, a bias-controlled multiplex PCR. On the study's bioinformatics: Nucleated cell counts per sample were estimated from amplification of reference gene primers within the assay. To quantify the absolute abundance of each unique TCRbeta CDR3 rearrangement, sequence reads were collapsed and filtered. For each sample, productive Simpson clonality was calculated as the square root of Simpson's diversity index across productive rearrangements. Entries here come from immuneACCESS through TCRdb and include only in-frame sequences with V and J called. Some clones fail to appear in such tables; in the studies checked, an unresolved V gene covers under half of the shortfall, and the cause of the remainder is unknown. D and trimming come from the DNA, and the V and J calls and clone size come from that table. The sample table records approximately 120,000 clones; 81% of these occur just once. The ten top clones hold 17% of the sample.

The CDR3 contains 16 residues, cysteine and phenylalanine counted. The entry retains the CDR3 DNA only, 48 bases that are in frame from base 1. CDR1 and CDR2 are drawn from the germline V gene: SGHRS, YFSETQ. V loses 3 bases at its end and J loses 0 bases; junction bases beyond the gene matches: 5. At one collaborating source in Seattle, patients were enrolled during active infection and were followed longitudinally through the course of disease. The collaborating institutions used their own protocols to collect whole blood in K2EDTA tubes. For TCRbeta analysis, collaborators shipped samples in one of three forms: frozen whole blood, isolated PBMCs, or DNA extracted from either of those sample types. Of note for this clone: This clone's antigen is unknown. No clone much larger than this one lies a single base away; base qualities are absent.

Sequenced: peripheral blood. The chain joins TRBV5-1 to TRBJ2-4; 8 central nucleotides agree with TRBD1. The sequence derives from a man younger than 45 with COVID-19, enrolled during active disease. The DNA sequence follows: TGCGCCAGCAGCTGGGACAGGACCGGAGCCAAAAACATTCAGTACTTC. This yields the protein CASSWDRTGAKNIQYF.